This T cell receptor (beta chain) came from a study of T cell responses to AZD1222 COVID-19 vaccine. With 6 bases removed from V and 5 bases from J, the gap between germline ends came to 16 bases. Germline CDR1 MNHEY, CDR2 SVGAGI. The CDR3 runs to 14 residues. The assay was immunoSEQ multiplex PCR, and TCRdb's table has in-frame clones only and misses some. The data contain about 100,000 clones, around nine tenths of them singletons. The sample was peripheral blood, taken on day 0 of AZD1222 vaccination. The receptor was isolated from an adult in good health. The chain has TRBV6-5 and TRBJ1-2; D possibly corresponds to TRBD1 (6 bases). The DNA for the CDR3 is TGTGCCAGCAGAAACACAGGGCAAGGATATGGCTACACCTTC. This encodes CASRNTGQGYGYTF.